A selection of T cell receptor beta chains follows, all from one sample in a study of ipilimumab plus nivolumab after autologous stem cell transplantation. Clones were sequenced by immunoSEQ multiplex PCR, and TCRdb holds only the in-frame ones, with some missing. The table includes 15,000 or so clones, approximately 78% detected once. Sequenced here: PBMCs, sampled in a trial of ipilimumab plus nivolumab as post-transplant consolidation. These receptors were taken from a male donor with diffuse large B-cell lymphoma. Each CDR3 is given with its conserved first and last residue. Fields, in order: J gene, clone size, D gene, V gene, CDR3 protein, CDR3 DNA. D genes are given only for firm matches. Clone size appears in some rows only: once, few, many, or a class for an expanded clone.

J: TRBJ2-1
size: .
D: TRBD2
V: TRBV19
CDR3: CASSMRLAGPSSYNEQFF
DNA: TGTGCCAGTAGTATGAGACTAGCGGGCCCGAGCTCCTACAATGAGCAGTTCTTC

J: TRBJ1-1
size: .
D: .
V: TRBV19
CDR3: CASSIQSGRDTEAFF
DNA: TGTGCCAGTAGTATCCAGTCCGGTCGGGACACTGAAGCTTTCTTT

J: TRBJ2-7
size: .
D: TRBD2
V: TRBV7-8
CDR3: CASSLTLAGPSSYEQYF
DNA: TGTGCCAGCAGCTTAACGCTAGCGGGACCCAGCTCCTACGAGCAGTACTTC

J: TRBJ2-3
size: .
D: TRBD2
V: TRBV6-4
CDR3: CASSDSSGGADTQYF
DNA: TGTGCCAGCAGTGACAGTAGCGGGGGGGCAGATACGCAGTATTTT

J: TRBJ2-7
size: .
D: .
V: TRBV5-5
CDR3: CASSPPGYEQYF
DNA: TGTGCCAGCAGCCCCCCCGGCTACGAGCAGTACTTC

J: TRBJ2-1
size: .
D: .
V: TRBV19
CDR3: CASSRNEQFF
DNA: TGTGCCAGTAGTCGCAATGAGCAGTTCTTC

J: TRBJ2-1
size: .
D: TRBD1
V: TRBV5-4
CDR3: CASSPGQVDYNEQFF
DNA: TGTGCCAGCAGCCCTGGACAGGTAGACTACAATGAGCAGTTCTTC

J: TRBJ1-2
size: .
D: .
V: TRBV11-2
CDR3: CASSSHNYGYTF
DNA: TGTGCCAGCAGCTCCCACAACTATGGCTACACCTTC

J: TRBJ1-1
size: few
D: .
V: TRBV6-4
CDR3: CASSVWENTEAFF
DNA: TGTGCCAGCAGTGTCTGGGAGAACACTGAAGCTTTCTTT

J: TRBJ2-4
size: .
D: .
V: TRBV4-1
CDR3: CASSQAQDLAKNIQYF
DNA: TGCGCCAGCAGCCAAGCCCAGGACCTAGCCAAAAACATTCAGTACTTC

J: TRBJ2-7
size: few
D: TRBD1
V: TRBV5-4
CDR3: CASSFPGGGEQYF
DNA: TGTGCCAGCAGCTTTCCAGGGGGCGGAGAGCAGTACTTC

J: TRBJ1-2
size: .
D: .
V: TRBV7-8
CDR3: CASSTKREVGRYTF
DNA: TGTGCCAGCAGCACAAAAAGAGAAGTAGGACGCTACACCTTC

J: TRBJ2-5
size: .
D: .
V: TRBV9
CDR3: CASSVAPLYQETQYF
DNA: TGTGCCAGCAGCGTAGCCCCCCTGTACCAAGAGACCCAGTACTTC

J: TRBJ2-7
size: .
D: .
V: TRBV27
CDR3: CASSFSSPPNEQYF
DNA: TGTGCCAGCAGTTTCAGTTCTCCGCCGAACGAGCAGTACTTC

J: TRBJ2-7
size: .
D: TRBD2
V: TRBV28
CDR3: CASSFRGDSRSYEQYF
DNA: TGTGCCAGCAGTTTTCGGGGGGACTCTCGCTCCTACGAGCAGTACTTC

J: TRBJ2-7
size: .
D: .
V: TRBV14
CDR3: CASSPGSGAIYEQYF
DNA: TGTGCCAGCAGCCCTGGATCAGGGGCGATCTACGAGCAGTACTTC

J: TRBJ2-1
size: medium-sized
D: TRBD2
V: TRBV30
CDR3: CAWSGLALGGGGDYNEQFF
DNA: TGTGCCTGGAGTGGATTGGCCCTCGGCGGGGGAGGGGACTACAATGAGCAGTTCTTC

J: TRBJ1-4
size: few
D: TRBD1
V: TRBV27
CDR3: CASSLNPGQGFDPTEKLFF
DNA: TGTGCCAGCAGTTTAAATCCGGGACAGGGGTTTGATCCTACTGAAAAACTGTTTTTT

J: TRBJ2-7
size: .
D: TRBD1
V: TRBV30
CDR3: CAWSGGGRGQYF
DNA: TGTGCCTGGAGTGGAGGGGGCCGAGGTCAGTACTTC

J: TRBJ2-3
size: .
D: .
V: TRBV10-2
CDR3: CASSEPYSGTITDTQYF
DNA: TGCGCCAGCAGTGAGCCATATTCCGGGACAATCACAGATACGCAGTATTTT

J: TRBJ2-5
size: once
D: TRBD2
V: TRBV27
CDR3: CASSLVLARSETQYF
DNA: TGTGCCAGCAGTTTAGTACTAGCGCGATCAGAGACCCAGTACTTC

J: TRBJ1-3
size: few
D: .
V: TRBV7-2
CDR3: CASSLSAGNTIYF
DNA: TGTGCCAGCAGCCTAAGCGCGGGAAACACCATATATTTT

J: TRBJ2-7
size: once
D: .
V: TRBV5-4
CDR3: CASRRDPAYEQYF
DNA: TGTGCCAGCAGACGGGACCCAGCCTACGAGCAGTACTTC

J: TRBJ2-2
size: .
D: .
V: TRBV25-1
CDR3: CASSEYGASATGELFF
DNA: TGTGCCAGCAGTGAATATGGGGCTAGCGCCACCGGGGAGCTGTTTTTT

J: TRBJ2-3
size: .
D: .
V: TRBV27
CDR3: CASRGLLAGGDTQYF
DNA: TGTGCCAGCAGAGGACTCCTTGCCGGGGGAGATACGCAGTATTTT

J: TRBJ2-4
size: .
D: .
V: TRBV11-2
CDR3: CASSLGLLLSGLAKNIQYF
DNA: TGTGCCAGCAGCTTAGGGTTATTATTGTCAGGCCTTGCCAAAAACATTCAGTACTTC

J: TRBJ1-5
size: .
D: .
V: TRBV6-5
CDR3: CASLLQGNSNQPQHF
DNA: TGTGCCAGCCTTTTGCAGGGTAATAGCAATCAGCCCCAGCATTTT

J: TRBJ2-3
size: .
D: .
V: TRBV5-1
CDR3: CASSLGAGFTDTQYF
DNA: TGCGCCAGCAGCTTGGGGGCCGGATTCACAGATACGCAGTATTTT

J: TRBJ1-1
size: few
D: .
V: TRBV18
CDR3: CASSPLVGALNTEAFF
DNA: TGTGCCAGCTCACCCTTAGTTGGCGCCCTGAACACTGAAGCTTTCTTT

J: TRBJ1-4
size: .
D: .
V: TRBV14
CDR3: CASSQGVTGAEKLFF
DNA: TGTGCCAGCAGCCAAGGAGTGACAGGAGCCGAAAAACTGTTTTTT

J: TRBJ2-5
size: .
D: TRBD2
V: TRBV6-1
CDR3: CASSASGNLGTQYF
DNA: TGTGCCAGCAGTGCTAGCGGGAATCTGGGGACCCAGTACTTC

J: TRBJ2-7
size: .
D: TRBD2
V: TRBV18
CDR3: CASSPAGGFTYEQYF
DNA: TGTGCCAGCTCACCAGCGGGGGGCTTTACCTACGAGCAGTACTTC

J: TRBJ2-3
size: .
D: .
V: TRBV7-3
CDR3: CASSRVDRTDTQYF
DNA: TGTGCCAGCAGTCGCGTGGACCGTACAGATACGCAGTATTTT

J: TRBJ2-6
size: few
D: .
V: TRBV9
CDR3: CASSASPSGANVLTF
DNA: TGTGCCAGCAGCGCGTCCCCCTCTGGGGCCAACGTCCTGACTTTC

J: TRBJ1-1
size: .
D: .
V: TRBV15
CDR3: CATSRDGGAPYSSTEAFF
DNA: TGTGCCACCAGCAGAGATGGAGGGGCGCCGTATTCGAGCACTGAAGCTTTCTTT

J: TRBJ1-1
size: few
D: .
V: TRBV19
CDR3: CASSHPRESLNTEAFF
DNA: TGTGCCAGTAGTCATCCCCGGGAGAGTTTGAACACTGAAGCTTTCTTT

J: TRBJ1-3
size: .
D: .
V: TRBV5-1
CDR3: CASQSQSGNTIYF
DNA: TGCGCCAGCCAATCCCAATCTGGAAACACCATATATTTT

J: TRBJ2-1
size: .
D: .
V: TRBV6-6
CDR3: CASSYSEEQFF
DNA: TGTGCCAGCAGTTACTCGGAAGAGCAGTTCTTC

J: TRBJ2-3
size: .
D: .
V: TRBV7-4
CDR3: CASSDGTRNHVRGTDTQYF
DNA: TGTGCCAGCAGCGACGGGACACGAAACCATGTCCGTGGGACAGATACGCAGTATTTT

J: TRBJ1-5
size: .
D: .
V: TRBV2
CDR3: CASSELGIGNQPQHF
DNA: TGTGCCAGCAGTGAACTGGGTATCGGCAATCAGCCCCAGCATTTT

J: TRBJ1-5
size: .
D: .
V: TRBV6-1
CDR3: CASSRDINQPQHF
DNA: TGTGCCAGCAGTCGAGATATAAATCAGCCCCAGCATTTT

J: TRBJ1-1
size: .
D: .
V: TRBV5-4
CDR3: CASSLGGDEAFF
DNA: TGTGCCAGCAGCTTGGGGGGGGACGAAGCTTTCTTT

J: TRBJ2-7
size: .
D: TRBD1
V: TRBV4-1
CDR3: CASSGQGLYEQYF
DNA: TGCGCCAGCAGCGGACAGGGGCTATACGAGCAGTACTTC

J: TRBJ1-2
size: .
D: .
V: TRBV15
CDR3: CATSRDLGSFYGYTF
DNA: TGTGCCACCAGCAGAGATCTTGGGTCTTTCTATGGCTACACCTTC

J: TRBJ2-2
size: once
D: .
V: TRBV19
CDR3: CASSIRELNTGELFF
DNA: TGTGCCAGTAGTATTAGGGAGCTGAACACCGGGGAGCTGTTTTTT

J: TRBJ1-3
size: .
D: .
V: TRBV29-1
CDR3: CSVESFGTIYF
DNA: TGCAGCGTTGAATCCTTCGGGACCATATATTTT

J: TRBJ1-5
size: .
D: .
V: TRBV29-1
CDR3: CSISLGGRDQPQHF
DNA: TGCAGCATCTCCTTGGGGGGGCGGGATCAGCCCCAGCATTTT

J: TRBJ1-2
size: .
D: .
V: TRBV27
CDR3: CASSPGSVDGYTF
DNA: TGTGCCAGCAGTCCAGGGTCGGTGGATGGCTACACCTTC

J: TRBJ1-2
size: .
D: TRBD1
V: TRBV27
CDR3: CASSNVGTGGDGYTF
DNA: TGTGCCAGCAGCAACGTGGGGACAGGGGGCGATGGCTACACCTTC

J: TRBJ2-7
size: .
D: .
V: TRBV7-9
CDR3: CASSQGTGGQSTYEQYF
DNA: TGTGCCAGCAGCCAGGGAACCGGCGGACAGTCAACCTACGAGCAGTACTTC

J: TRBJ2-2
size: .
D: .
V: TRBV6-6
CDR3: CASSYTTKNTGELFF
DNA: TGTGCCAGCAGTTACACGACTAAGAACACCGGGGAGCTGTTTTTT

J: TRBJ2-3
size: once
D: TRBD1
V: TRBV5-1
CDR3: CASSLATGFPDTQYF
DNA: TGCGCCAGCAGCTTGGCGACAGGGTTCCCAGATACGCAGTATTTT

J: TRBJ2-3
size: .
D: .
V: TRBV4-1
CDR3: CASSSPMDTQYF
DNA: TGCGCCAGCAGCTCACCGATGGATACGCAGTATTTT

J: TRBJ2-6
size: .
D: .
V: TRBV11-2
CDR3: CASSKGRLLETGANVLTF
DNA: TGTGCCAGCAGTAAAGGTCGTCTCCTAGAGACTGGGGCCAACGTCCTGACTTTC

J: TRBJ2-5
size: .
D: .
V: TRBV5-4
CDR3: CASSLETAEETQYF
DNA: TGTGCCAGCAGCTTGGAGACAGCTGAAGAGACCCAGTACTTC